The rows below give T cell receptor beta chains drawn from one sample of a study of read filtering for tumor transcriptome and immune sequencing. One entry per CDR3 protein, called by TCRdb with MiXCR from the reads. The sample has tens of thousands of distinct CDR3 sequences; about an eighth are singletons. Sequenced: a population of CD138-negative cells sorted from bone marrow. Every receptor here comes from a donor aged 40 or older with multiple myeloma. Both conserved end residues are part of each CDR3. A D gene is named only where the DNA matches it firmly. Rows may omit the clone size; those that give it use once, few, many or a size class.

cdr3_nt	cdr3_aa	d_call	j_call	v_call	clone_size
TGTGCCAGCAGCCAACGGCCAGGGGGAAGGACAGATACGCAGTATTTT	CASSQRPGGRTDTQYF	TRBD1	TRBJ2-3	TRBV14	many
TGTGCCAGCAGCAGACCATGGACCCAGTACTTC	CASSRPWTQYF	.	TRBJ2-5	TRBV11-2	.
TGTGCCAGCAGCTTAGACGGGAATAGCAATCAGCCCCAGCATTTT	CASSLDGNSNQPQHF	.	TRBJ1-5	TRBV7-6	many
TGTGCCAGCTCACCAGAGGGGACTGAAGCTTTCTTT	CASSPEGTEAFF	.	TRBJ1-1	TRBV18	many
TGTGCCAGCAGCCTAAAGTTCCAGCGGGATTACAATGAGCAGTTCTTC	CASSLKFQRDYNEQFF	TRBD2	TRBJ2-1	TRBV11-2	many
TGTGCCAGCAGCACCGCTGAGACTAGCGGGAGAGCCAATGAGCAGTTCTTC	CASSTAETSGRANEQFF	TRBD2	TRBJ2-1	TRBV7-8	medium-sized
TGTGCCAGCAGCCGCGGCCGGGTAACGAACACTGAAGCTTTCTTT	CASSRGRVTNTEAFF	.	TRBJ1-1	TRBV13	many
TGTGCCAGCAGTCCAAATTTAGGGGGGCTGAACACTGAAGCTTTCTTT	CASSPNLGGLNTEAFF	.	TRBJ1-1	TRBV28	many
TGTGCCAGCAGCTTTCTAGCGGGAGTGTCCTACGAGCAGTACTTC	CASSFLAGVSYEQYF	TRBD2	TRBJ2-7	TRBV5-6	many
TGCGCCAGCAGCGAACAGGGGGGGGAGACCCAGTACTTC	CASSEQGGETQYF	.	TRBJ2-5	TRBV4-1	many
TGCGCCAGCGGCACTACGGACAGGGGTCGAAGGGAGCAGTACTTC	CASGTTDRGRREQYF	TRBD1	TRBJ2-7	TRBV5-1	.
TGCAGCACCCGGGACTGGACCTACGAGCAGTACTTC	CSTRDWTYEQYF	.	TRBJ2-7	TRBV29-1	many
TGTGCCATCAGTGAGTACGGTCCCCGTCGGGAGCAAGAGACCCAGTACTTC	CAISEYGPRREQETQYF	.	TRBJ2-5	TRBV10-3	.
TGTGCCAGCCAGGGACTAGCGGGAGTAAGGTCCTACAATGAGCAGTTCTTC	CASQGLAGVRSYNEQFF	TRBD2	TRBJ2-1	TRBV12-3/TRBV12-4	many
TGTGCCAGTAGCCTGGACTCCCCGGGATACAATGAGCAGTTCTTC	CASSLDSPGYNEQFF	.	TRBJ2-1	TRBV19	many
TGTGCCAGCAGCATGCCGGGGCCTACCTACGAGCAGTACTTC	CASSMPGPTYEQYF	.	TRBJ2-7	TRBV21-1	many
TGTGCCATCAGTGAGCGCGGGCAAGAGACCCAGTACTTC	CAISERGQETQYF	.	TRBJ2-5	TRBV10-3	.
TGCAGCTCCCGCTCTGGGGCCAACGTCCTGACTTTC	CSSRSGANVLTF	.	TRBJ2-6	TRBV29-1	few
TGCGCCAGCAGCCTGGTCCCGAGACTTTCAGAGACCCAGTACTTC	CASSLVPRLSETQYF	.	TRBJ2-5	TRBV5-1	many
TGTGCCAGCAGCCAGGGGACTAGCGAAAATACGCAGTATTTT	CASSQGTSENTQYF	TRBD2	TRBJ2-3	TRBV14	many
TGCGCCAGCAGCTTGTTCGGGGAATTCACAGATACGCAGTATTTT	CASSLFGEFTDTQYF	.	TRBJ2-3	TRBV5-1	many
TGTGCCAGCAGTGATTACGGGGGAGGGGATACCCAGCACTTC	CASSDYGGGDTQHF	TRBD2	TRBJ2-5	TRBV2	few
TGTGCCAGCAGCACCACTAGCGGGAGTTGGTACGAGCAGTACTTC	CASSTTSGSWYEQYF	TRBD2	TRBJ2-7	TRBV7-8	many
TGTGCCAGCAGATCCACGGGACCTAGCTCCTACGAGCAGTACTTC	CASRSTGPSSYEQYF	.	TRBJ2-7	TRBV28	many
TGCAGCGTTGAAGGGCAGGGGTACGGCTACACCTTC	CSVEGQGYGYTF	.	TRBJ1-2	TRBV29-1	many
TGTGCCAGCAGCAACCGGACAGGGAGGGATGAGCAGTTCTTC	CASSNRTGRDEQFF	.	TRBJ2-1	TRBV11-2	many
TGTGCCATCAGTGAAGGGGACAGGGGGCAGGGGGTCTTC	CAISEGDRGQGVF	TRBD1	TRBJ2-1	TRBV10-3	many
TGTGCCATCAGTGAGAGTGGAGGGGGACACCGGGGAGCTGTTTTT	CAISESGGGHRGAVF	.	TRBJ2-2	TRBV10-3	.
TGTGCTTCGGGGGGGGTCCAAGAGACCCAGTACTTC	CASGGVQETQYF	TRBD2	TRBJ2-5	TRBV28	many
TGCAGCGGTAACAGGTACAATGAGCAGTTCTTC	CSGNRYNEQFF	.	TRBJ2-1	TRBV29-1	many
TGTGCCAGCAGCCCTCCACGGACAGGATCTTTCTCCTACAGTGGGCAGTTCTTC	CASSPPRTGSFSYSGQFF	TRBD1	TRBJ2-1	TRBV4-2	.
TGCGCCAGCAGCCTGACAGGAGGCACCTACGAGCAGTACTTC	CASSLTGGTYEQYF	.	TRBJ2-7	TRBV5-1	.
TGTGCCAGCTCTCAAGGACTAGCGGGAGAAAATGAGCAGTTCTTC	CASSQGLAGENEQFF	TRBD2	TRBJ2-1	TRBV18	many
TGTGCCAGCAGTTCCGGGGGTCCACCAGATACGCAGTATTTT	CASSSGGPPDTQYF	.	TRBJ2-3	TRBV6-2/TRBV6-3	many